This T cell receptor beta chain was sequenced during a study of blood T cell repertoires in COVID-19. Original methodology: Reference gene primer amplification yielded estimated nucleated cell counts. Some clones are missing from TCRdb's copy, which holds only in-frame ones; the method was immunoSEQ multiplex PCR. V, J and clone size were drawn from that table, and D and trimming were deduced from the DNA. The sample carries about 64,000 clones, around 85% recorded once. The CDR3 runs 18 residues. Germline V CDR1 and CDR2: SGHNT, YYREEE (reference sequence). Trimming cost V 0 bases and J 1 base; bases outside gene matches: 9.

This chain uses TRBV5-4 with TRBJ1-5; TRBD1 aligns across 8 bases. Sequencing was done on a sample of peripheral blood. This TCR was sampled from a man aged 40-50 years with acute or convalescent COVID-19. The CDR3, as DNA: TGTGCCAGCAGCTTGGGAGGTGACAGGGGTACGAGCAATCAGCCCCAGCATTTT. Protein product: CASSLGGDRGTSNQPQHF.